This record concerns one TCR beta chain sequence. This clone appeared once. The target of this receptor is not known. Per-nucleotide qualities are absent, and no much larger clonotype sits a single base away. This record comes from a study of blood T cell repertoires in COVID-19 (dated by TCRdb to the early 2020s). Study-wide context: The collaborator samples originated in the United States, Italy and Spain and spanned the acute and convalescent phases of COVID-19. The prospective study material was composed of cDNA or gDNA derived from T cells, B-cell-depleted T cells, or PBMCs. The dataset comprised deeply sampled blood TCRbeta repertoires from subjects exposed to, actively infected with, or recovered from COVID-19. A freely available public database, intended as a resource for researchers studying the immune response to SARS-CoV-2, is where the repertoires were released. Samples were obtained from the ongoing ImmuneRACE study (first 160 participants) and from 1,254 subjects provided by 6 global collaborators. Nearly every sample came with metadata listing a de-identified subject ID, COVID-19 status, age in years and sex. Where available, HLA class I and class II types were obtained from metadata supplied by the sample provider rather than from assay-based typing. Paper-wide results and their limitations: The amount of clinical and demographic metadata varied by source and participant and was provided uncurated.

Including the terminal cysteine and phenylalanine, the CDR3 comprises 15 residues. Only CDR3 DNA is held: 45 bases, read in frame from base 1. CDR1 SGHTA and CDR2 FQGNSA were looked up in the germline V gene. V ends up 5 bases short and J 8 bases short, with an unmatched junction base count of 5. Each collaborating institution followed its own protocols to collect whole blood in K2EDTA tubes. For TCRbeta analysis, collaborators shipped samples in one of three forms: frozen whole blood, isolated PBMCs, or DNA extracted from either of those sample types. The immunoSEQ Assay, a bias-controlled multiplex PCR, was used to amplify TCRbeta CDR3 regions from genomic DNA. On the authors' methods: The number of nucleated cells in each sample was estimated from the amplification of reference gene primers within the assay. To quantify the absolute abundance of each unique TCRbeta CDR3 rearrangement, sequence reads were collapsed and filtered. For each sample, productive Simpson clonality was calculated as the square root of Simpson's diversity index over productive rearrangements. This immuneACCESS table, as held by TCRdb, lists in-frame sequences with V and J called but not all clones. Of the missing ones, under half trace to an unresolved V gene in checked studies; the others have no known cause. V and J calls and clone size are those listed in that table; D and trimming were worked out from the DNA. The sample data list about 81,000 clones, and around 80% of these were observed just once. The ten largest clones capture 8.5% to 12% of the sample.

Input material: peripheral blood. This clonotype was obtained from a man aged 55 to 70 with acute or convalescent COVID-19. The rearrangement joined TRBV7-2 to TRBJ2-1, and 14 junctional nucleotides match TRBD2. The CDR3: CASSVTSGREYEQFF. The DNA sequence is TGTGCCAGCAGCGTGACTAGCGGGAGGGAGTATGAGCAGTTCTTC.